The 7 T cell receptor beta chains listed next were all sequenced from one sample in a study of shared clonotypes between healthy human individuals. Some clones are missing from TCRdb's copy, which holds only in-frame ones; the method was immunoSEQ multiplex PCR. The sample records 2.5 million or so clones, just over 90% being singletons. The sequenced sample was naive CD4+ T cells sorted from blood. Specified subset: CD45RA+ positively selected. These receptors were collected from a man aged 18 to 30 in good health.

The chain is built from TRBV7-9 and TRBJ2-7; D is possibly TRBD2 (5 bases). The length of the CDR3 is 15 residues. Germline-derived CDR1 and CDR2 are SEHNR and FQNEAQ (reference sequence). V was clipped by 3 bases and J by 5 bases, with 17 bases between them. The CDR3 bases are TGTGCCAGCAGCTTGACGGGGAGCCACATCCACGAGCAGTACTTC. Its protein is CASSLTGSHIHEQYF.

CDR3 loop: CASSYPGPWAYNEQFF. As DNA, the CDR3 is TGTGCCAGCAGTTATCCGGGCCCCTGGGCCTACAATGAGCAGTTCTTC. The genes are TRBV6-4 and TRBJ2-1, with D unresolved. Germline assignment: CDR1 MRHNA and CDR2 SNTAGT. V lost 5 bases, J lost 2 bases, and 16 bases lay in between. The CDR3 is 16 amino acids.

The chain combines TRBV6-1 with TRBJ1-1; TRBD1 matches at 8 bases. J gave up 8 bases and V 8 bases, and 7 bases lay outside the gene matches. The germline CDR1 and CDR2 sequences are MNHNS and SASEGT. The CDR3 runs 12 residues. In nucleotides, the CDR3 is TGTGCCAGCGAGGACAGGGCTGTGGAAGCTTTCTTT. It codes for CASEDRAVEAFF.

With regard to this clone: The same CDR3 is also encoded by other DNA sequences in this sample. The rearrangement uses TRBV5-1 and TRBJ1-1, with D uncertain. Germline V gene sequence: CDR1 SGHRS, CDR2 YFSETQ. V lost 0 bases and J 1 base, leaving 4 bases between the germline ends. CDR3 size: 13 residues. In nucleotides, the CDR3 is TGCGCCAGCAGCTTGGATGCGAACACTGAAGCTTTCTTT. It yields the protein CASSLDANTEAFF.

This clone has a handful of counts. Distinct nucleotide sequences in the sample also encode this CDR3. The V gene is TRBV18, the J gene TRBJ1-1; D is ambiguous. This CDR3 region has 14 residues. V was shortened by 3 bases and J by 0 bases, with 8 bases between the two germline ends. Germline CDR1 is KGHSH and CDR2 is LQKENI. The CDR3 DNA sequence: TGTGCCAGCTCACCGGGGATCATGAACACTGAAGCTTTCTTT. It yields the protein CASSPGIMNTEAFF. The whole variable domain, filled in from reference TRBV18 and TRBJ1-1, reads NAGVMQNPRHLVRRRGQEARLRCSPMKGHSHVYWYRQLPEEGLKFMVYLQKENIIDESGMPKERFSAEFPKEGPSILRIQQVVRGDSAAYFCASSPGIMNTEAFFGQGTRLTVV.

This clone is a singleton in its sample. This chain joins TRBV28 and TRBJ2-2; 9 nucleotides match TRBD1. The CDR3 sequence is 14 residues long. The germline CDR1 and CDR2 sequences are MDHEN and SYDVKM. The V segment lost 10 bases and the J segment 1 base; nucleotides outside the gene matches: 4. The CDR3 loop reads CATEGQGNTGELFF. CDR3 nucleotides: TGTGCCACCGAGGGACAGGGGAACACCGGGGAGCTGTTTTTT. Supplemented by reference TRBV28 and TRBJ2-2, the full variable domain reads DVKVTQSSRYLVKRTGEKVFLECVQDMDHENMFWYRQDPGLGLRLIYFSYDVKMKEKGDIPEGYSVSREKKERFSLILESASTNQTSMYLCATEGQGNTGELFFGEGSRLTVL.

The genes are TRBV6-5 and TRBJ1-5; tentative D call: TRBD1 (6 bases). CDR1 and CDR2 from the germline V gene are MNHEY and SVGAGI. The CDR3 length is 14 residues. V was pared by 5 bases and J by 2 bases, with 10 bases between. CDR3 nucleotide sequence: TGTGCCAGCAGTGAGGGGGTTGGCAATCAGCCCCAGCATTTT. Translated: CASSEGVGNQPQHF.